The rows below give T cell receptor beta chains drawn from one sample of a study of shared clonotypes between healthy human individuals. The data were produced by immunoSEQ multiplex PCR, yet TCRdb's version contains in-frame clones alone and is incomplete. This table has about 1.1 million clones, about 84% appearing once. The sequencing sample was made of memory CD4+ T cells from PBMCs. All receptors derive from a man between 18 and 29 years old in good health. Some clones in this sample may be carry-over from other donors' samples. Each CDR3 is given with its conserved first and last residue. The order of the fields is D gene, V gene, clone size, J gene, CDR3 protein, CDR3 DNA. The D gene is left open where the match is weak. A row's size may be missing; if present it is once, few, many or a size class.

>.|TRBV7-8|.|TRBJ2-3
CASSPRGPSSDTQYF
TGTGCCAGCAGCCCGAGGGGACCTTCGTCCGATACGCAGTATTTT
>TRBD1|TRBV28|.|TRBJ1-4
CASLDRGLYEKLFF
TGTGCCAGCCTCGACAGGGGGCTGTATGAAAAACTGTTTTTT
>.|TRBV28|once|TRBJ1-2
CASSFGLLYGYTF
TGTGCCAGCAGTTTTGGGTTACTCTATGGCTACACCTTC
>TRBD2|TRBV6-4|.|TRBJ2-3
CASSYGTSGSYTQYF
TGTGCCAGCAGCTACGGGACTAGCGGGAGTTATACGCAGTATTTT
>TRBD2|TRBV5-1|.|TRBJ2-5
CASSFGLAGAEETQYF
TGCGCCAGCAGCTTCGGACTAGCGGGAGCGGAGGAGACCCAGTACTTC
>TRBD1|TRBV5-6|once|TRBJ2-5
CASSPGTGRETQYF
TGTGCCAGCAGCCCCGGGACAGGGAGAGAGACCCAGTACTTC
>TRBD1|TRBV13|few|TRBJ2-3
CASSLAGGAGDTQYF
TGTGCCAGCAGCTTAGCAGGGGGCGCAGGAGATACGCAGTATTTT
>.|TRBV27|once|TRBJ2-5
CASTARGTQETQYF
TGTGCCAGCACAGCTAGAGGGACTCAAGAGACCCAGTACTTC
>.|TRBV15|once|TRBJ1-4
CATSRDTRTTNEKLFF
TGTGCCACCAGCAGAGATACGCGTACAACTAATGAAAAACTGTTTTTT
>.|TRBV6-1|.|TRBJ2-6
CASSEGMSGANVLTF
TGTGCCAGCAGTGAAGGGATGTCTGGGGCCAACGTCCTGACTTTC
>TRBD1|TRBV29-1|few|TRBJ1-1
CSARGGQGAFF
TGCAGCGCCCGGGGGGGACAGGGAGCTTTCTTT
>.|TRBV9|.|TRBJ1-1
CASSPIGALNTEAFF
TGTGCCAGCAGCCCCATCGGGGCTTTGAACACTGAAGCTTTCTTT
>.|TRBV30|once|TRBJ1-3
CAWADSSGNTIYF
TGTGCCTGGGCCGACAGCTCTGGAAACACCATATATTTT
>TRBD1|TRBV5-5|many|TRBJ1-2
CASSQFDRGSGYTF
TGTGCCAGCAGCCAATTCGACAGGGGAAGTGGCTACACCTTC
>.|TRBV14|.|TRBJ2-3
CASSQDRIDISSTDTQYF
TGTGCCAGCAGCCAAGATCGGATTGACATATCCTCGACAGATACGCAGTATTTT
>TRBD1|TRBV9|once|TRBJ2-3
CASSIRQGTDTQYF
TGTGCCAGCAGCATCCGACAGGGAACAGATACGCAGTATTTT
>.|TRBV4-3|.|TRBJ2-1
CASSQGEVFYNEQFF
TGCGCCAGCAGCCAAGGAGAAGTGTTCTACAATGAGCAGTTCTTC
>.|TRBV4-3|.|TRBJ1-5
CASSQDSWGQPQHF
TGCGCCAGCAGCCAAGACTCGTGGGGTCAGCCCCAGCATTTT
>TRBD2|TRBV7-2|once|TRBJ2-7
CASSFGLDSYEQYF
TGTGCCAGCAGCTTCGGACTAGACTCCTACGAGCAGTACTTC
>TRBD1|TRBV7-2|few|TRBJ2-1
CASSRQQGAANEQFF
TGTGCCAGCAGTCGCCAACAGGGGGCGGCCAATGAGCAGTTCTTC
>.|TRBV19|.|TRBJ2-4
CASSAGALLAKNIQYF
TGTGCCAGTAGCGCCGGGGCGCTTCTAGCCAAAAACATTCAGTACTTC
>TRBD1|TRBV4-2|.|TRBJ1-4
CASSQVDRGGEKLFF
TGTGCCAGCAGCCAAGTCGACAGGGGAGGAGAAAAACTGTTTTTT
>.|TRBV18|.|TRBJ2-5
CASSPGFQETQYF
TGTGCCAGCTCACCGGGATTCCAAGAGACCCAGTACTTC
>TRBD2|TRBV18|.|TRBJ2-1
CASSPLAGDEQFF
TGTGCCAGCTCACCGCTAGCGGGTGATGAGCAGTTCTTC
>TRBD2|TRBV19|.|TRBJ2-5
CASSMRGSGVQETQYF
TGTGCCAGTAGTATGAGGGGTAGCGGGGTACAAGAGACCCAGTACTTC
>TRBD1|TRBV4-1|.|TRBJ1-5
CASSQDLGTGYYSNQPQHF
TGCGCCAGCAGCCAAGATCTTGGGACAGGGTACTATAGCAATCAGCCCCAGCATTTT
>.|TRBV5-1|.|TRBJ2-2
CASSLSFAGELFF
TGCGCCAGCAGCTTGAGCTTCGCCGGGGAGCTGTTTTTT
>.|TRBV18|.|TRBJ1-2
CASSPGTVYGYTF
TGTGCCAGCTCACCAGGGACCGTATATGGCTACACCTTC
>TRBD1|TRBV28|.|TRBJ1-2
CASNTRTGTGYGYTF
TGTGCCAGCAACACCCGGACAGGGACTGGCTATGGCTACACCTTC
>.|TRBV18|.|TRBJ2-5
CASSPNWDPRETQYF
TGTGCCAGCTCACCTAACTGGGACCCGCGGGAGACCCAGTACTTC
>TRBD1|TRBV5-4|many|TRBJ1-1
CASSPGQGVDTEAFF
TGTGCCAGCAGCCCCGGACAGGGGGTGGACACTGAAGCTTTCTTT
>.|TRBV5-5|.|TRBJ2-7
CASSLAGQTYEQYF
TGTGCCAGCAGCTTGGCCGGGCAGACCTACGAGCAGTACTTC
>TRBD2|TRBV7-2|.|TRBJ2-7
CASSLGDSGTYEQYF
TGTGCCAGCAGCTTAGGGGATAGCGGGACCTACGAGCAGTACTTC
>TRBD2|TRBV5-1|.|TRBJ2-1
CASSLLAGESNEQFF
TGCGCCAGCAGCTTGCTAGCGGGCGAGAGCAATGAGCAGTTCTTC
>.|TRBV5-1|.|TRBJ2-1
CASSLAGTRNEQFF
TGCGCCAGCAGCTTGGCAGGGACCCGGAATGAGCAGTTCTTC
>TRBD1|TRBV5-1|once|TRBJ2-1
CASSITGTGAFNEQFF
TGCGCCAGCAGCATCACCGGGACAGGGGCGTTCAATGAGCAGTTCTTC
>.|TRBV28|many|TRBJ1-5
CASNKQGLANQPQHF
TGTGCCAGTAACAAACAGGGTCTGGCGAATCAGCCCCAGCATTTT
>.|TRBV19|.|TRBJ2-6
CASKGPPGAGANVLTF
TGTGCCAGTAAGGGACCCCCAGGGGCTGGGGCCAACGTCCTGACTTTC
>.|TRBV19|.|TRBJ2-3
CASSIGQGPQYF
TGTGCCAGTAGTATAGGCCAGGGGCCACAGTATTTT
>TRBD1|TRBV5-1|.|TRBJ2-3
CASDGTGKADTQYF
TGCGCCAGCGATGGGACAGGCAAAGCAGATACGCAGTATTTT
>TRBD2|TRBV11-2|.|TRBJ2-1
CASSYRLAGTGNEQFF
TGTGCCAGCAGTTATCGACTAGCGGGAACGGGCAATGAGCAGTTCTTC
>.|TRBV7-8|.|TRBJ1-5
CASSFGNQPQHF
TGTGCCAGCAGCTTCGGCAATCAGCCCCAGCATTTT
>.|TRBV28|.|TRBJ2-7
CASSEIEDAANF
TGTGCCAGCAGTGAAATTGAGGACGCAGCCAACTTC
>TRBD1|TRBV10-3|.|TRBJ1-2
CATTSKGANSDYGYTF
TGTGCCACCACCTCGAAGGGGGCTAATTCTGACTATGGCTACACCTTC